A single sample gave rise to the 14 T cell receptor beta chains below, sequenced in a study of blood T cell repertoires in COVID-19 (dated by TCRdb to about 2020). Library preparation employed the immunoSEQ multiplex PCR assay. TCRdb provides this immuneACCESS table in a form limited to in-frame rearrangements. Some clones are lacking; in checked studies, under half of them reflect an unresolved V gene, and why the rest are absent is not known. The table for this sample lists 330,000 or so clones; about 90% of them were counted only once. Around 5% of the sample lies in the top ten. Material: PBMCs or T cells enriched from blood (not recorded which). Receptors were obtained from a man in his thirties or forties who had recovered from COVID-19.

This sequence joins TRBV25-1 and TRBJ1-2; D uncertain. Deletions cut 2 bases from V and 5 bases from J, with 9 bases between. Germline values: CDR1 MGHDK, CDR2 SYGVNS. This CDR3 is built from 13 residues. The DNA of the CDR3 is TGTGCCAGCAGTGAAAGCTTGGTATATGGCTACACCTTC. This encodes CASSESLVYGYTF.

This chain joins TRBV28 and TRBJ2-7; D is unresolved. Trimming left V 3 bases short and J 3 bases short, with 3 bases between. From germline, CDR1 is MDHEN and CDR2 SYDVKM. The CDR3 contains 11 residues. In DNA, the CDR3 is TGTGCCAGCAGTTTGTACTACGAGCAGTACTTC. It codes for CASSLYYEQYF.

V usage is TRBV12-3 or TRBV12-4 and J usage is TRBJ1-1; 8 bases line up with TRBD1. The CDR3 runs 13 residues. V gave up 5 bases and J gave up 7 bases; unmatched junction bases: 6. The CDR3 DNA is TGTGCCAGCAGTGCGGGACAGGCGTTTGAAGCTTTCTTT. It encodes CASSAGQAFEAFF.

CDR3 protein: CASSESLQYTGELFF. In nucleotides, the CDR3 is TGTGCCAGCAGTGAATCCCTTCAGTACACCGGGGAGCTGTTTTTT. V is TRBV25-1 and J is TRBJ2-2; D not resolved. The ends were cut back, 1 base at V and 3 bases at J, with 9 bases in the middle. This CDR3 contains 15 residues. Germline CDR1 is MGHDK and CDR2 is SYGVNS.

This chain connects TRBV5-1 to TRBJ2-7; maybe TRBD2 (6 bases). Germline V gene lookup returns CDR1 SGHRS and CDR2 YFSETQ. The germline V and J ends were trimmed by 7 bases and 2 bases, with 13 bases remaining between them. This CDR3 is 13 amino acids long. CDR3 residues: CASGRGGAYEQYF. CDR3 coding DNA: TGCGCCAGCGGTCGGGGAGGTGCCTACGAGCAGTACTTC.

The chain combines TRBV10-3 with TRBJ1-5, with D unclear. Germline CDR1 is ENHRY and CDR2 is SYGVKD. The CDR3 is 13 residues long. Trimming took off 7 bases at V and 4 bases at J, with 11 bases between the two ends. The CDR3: CAITPEGNQPQHF. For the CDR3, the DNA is TGTGCCATCACCCCCGAGGGTAATCAGCCCCAGCATTTT.

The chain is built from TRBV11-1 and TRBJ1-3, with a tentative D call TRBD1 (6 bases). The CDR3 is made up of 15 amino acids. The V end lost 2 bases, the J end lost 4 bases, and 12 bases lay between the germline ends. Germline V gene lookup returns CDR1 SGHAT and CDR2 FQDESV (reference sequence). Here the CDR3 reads CASSLPQGSGNTIYF. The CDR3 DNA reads TGTGCCAGCAGCTTACCACAGGGATCCGGAAACACCATATATTTT.

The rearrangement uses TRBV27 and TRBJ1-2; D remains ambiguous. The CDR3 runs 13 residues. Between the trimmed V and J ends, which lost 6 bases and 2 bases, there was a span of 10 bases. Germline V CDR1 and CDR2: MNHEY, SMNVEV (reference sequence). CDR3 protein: CASRVHPNYGYTF. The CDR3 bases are TGTGCCAGCAGGGTACACCCGAACTATGGCTACACCTTC.

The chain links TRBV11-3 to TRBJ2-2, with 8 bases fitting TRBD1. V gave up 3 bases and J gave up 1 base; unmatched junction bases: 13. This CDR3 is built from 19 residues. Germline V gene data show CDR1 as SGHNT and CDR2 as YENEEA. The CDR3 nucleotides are TGTGCCAGCAGCTTCAGCCTACCGATCGGACAGGGGAACACCGGGGAGCTGTTTTTT. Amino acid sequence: CASSFSLPIGQGNTGELFF.

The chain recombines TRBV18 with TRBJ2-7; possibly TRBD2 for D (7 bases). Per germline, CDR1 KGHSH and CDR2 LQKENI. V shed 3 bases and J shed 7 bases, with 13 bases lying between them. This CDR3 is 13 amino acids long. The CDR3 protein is CASSPRGGGEQYF. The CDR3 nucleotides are TGTGCCAGCTCACCTAGGGGAGGGGGAGAGCAGTACTTC.

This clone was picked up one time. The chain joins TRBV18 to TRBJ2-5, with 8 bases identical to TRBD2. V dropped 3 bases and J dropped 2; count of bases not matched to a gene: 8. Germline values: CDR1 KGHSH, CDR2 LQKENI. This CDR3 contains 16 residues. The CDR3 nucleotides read TGTGCCAGCTCACCCTCAACGGGGGGGCTTCAAGAGACCCAGTACTTC. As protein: CASSPSTGGLQETQYF. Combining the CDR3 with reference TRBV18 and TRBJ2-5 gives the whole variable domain NAGVMQNPRHLVRRRGQEARLRCSPMKGHSHVYWYRQLPEEGLKFMVYLQKENIIDESGMPKERFSAEFPKEGPSILRIQQVVRGDSAAYFCASSPSTGGLQETQYFGPGTRLLVL.

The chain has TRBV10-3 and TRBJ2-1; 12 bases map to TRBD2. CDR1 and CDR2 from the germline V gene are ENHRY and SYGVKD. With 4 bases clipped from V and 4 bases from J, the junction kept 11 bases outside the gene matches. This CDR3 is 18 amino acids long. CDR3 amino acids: CAISARTSGDSKYNEQFF. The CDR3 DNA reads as TGTGCCATCAGTGCGCGGACTAGCGGGGATTCGAAATACAATGAGCAGTTCTTC.

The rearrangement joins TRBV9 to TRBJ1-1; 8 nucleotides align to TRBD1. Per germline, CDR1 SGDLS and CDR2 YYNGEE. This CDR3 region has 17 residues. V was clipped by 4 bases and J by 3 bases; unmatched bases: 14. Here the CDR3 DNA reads TGTGCCAGCAGCACCCCCGGGACAGGAGATTGGGACACTGAAGCTTTCTTT. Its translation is CASSTPGTGDWDTEAFF.

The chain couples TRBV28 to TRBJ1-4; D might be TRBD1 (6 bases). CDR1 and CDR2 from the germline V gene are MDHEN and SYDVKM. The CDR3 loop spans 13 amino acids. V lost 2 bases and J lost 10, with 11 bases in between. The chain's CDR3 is CASSLGTGTKLFF. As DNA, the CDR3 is TGTGCCAGCAGTTTAGGAACAGGGACAAAACTGTTTTTT.